This TCR beta chain was sequenced in a study of blood T cell repertoires in COVID-19. The germline gives CDR1 SNHLY, CDR2 FYNNEI. Trimming removed 2 bases from V and 11 bases from J, with 13 bases in between. This CDR3 contains 14 residues. In the source study's methods: How many nucleated cells were present was estimated from reference gene primer amplification. The protocol was immunoSEQ multiplex PCR, while the TCRdb copy is restricted to in-frame clones and leaves out a portion. D and trimming come from the DNA, and the V and J calls and clone size come from that table. The profile shows 50,000 to 80,000 clones, around 84% of them singletons.

Sequenced sample: peripheral blood. The sequence was collected from a man in his fifties or sixties with active COVID-19. The chain has TRBV2 and TRBJ1-6; the D gene is possibly TRBD1 (5 bases). The CDR3 bases are TGTGCCAGCAGTGAATCGGTCGGGGGGGCACCCCTCCACTTT. Amino acids: CASSESVGGAPLHF.